Presented here are 11 T cell receptor beta chains from one specimen sequenced in a study of T cells in localized non-small cell lung cancer (dated by TCRdb to 2018 to 2021). The library was made by the immunoSEQ multiplex PCR assay. TCRdb took over this immuneACCESS table, retaining in-frame rearrangements with V and J assigned. Such tables are incomplete; in checked studies, under half of the missing clones stem from an unresolved V gene, and the remainder is unexplained. A total of around 50,000 clones appear in this sample, just over 85% of them only once. Less than 6% of the sample goes to the ten largest clones. Here the sequenced sample was peripheral blood, taken before any cancer treatment. The receptors were sampled from a woman aged 40-75 years with stage I lung adenocarcinoma.

The J gene is TRBJ1-6, the V gene TRBV6-1; D is ambiguous. CDR1 is MNHNS and CDR2 is SASEGT in the germline V gene. V was trimmed by 2 bases and J by 7 bases, leaving 9 bases between them. The CDR3 covers 14 residues. The CDR3 loop is CASSEYNINSPLHF. The CDR3 DNA follows: TGTGCCAGCAGTGAATATAACATAAATTCACCCCTCCACTTT.

This rearrangement joins TRBV5-1 to TRBJ2-3, with 7 bases matching TRBD1. V trimming: 2 bases; J trimming: 2 bases; junction bases outside the gene matches: 5. This CDR3 comprises 15 residues. In germline, CDR1 is SGHRS, CDR2 YFSETQ. The CDR3 nucleotides read TGCGCCAGCAGCTTCCGGGACAGCCTCACAGATACGCAGTATTTT. It encodes CASSFRDSLTDTQYF.

The chain uses TRBV15 and TRBJ1-4; D gene ambiguous. V lost 1 base, J lost 5 bases, and 5 bases lay in between. The germline gives CDR1 LNHNV, CDR2 YYDKDF (reference sequence). The CDR3 consists of 13 residues. CDR3 sequence: CATSRVLNEKLFF. The CDR3 coding sequence is TGTGCCACCAGCAGAGTTTTGAATGAAAAACTGTTTTTT.

This clone was detected only a few times. V gene TRBV19 combines with J gene TRBJ1-5; no definite D call. Per germline, CDR1 LNHDA and CDR2 SQIVND (reference sequence). The CDR3 consists of 14 residues. Deletions cut 4 bases from V and 4 bases from J, with 11 bases between. The CDR3 region has the DNA TGTGCCAGTAGTAGCCTACTGGGGAATCAGCCCCAGCATTTT. Residues: CASSSLLGNQPQHF.

The chain couples TRBV30 to TRBJ2-2; no reliable D call. V lost 0 bases, J lost 6 bases, and 8 bases lay in between. CDR1 GTSNPN and CDR2 SVGIG come from the germline V gene (reference sequence). The CDR3 length is 13 residues. The CDR3 protein is CAWSVLRAGELFF. CDR3 in DNA: TGTGCCTGGAGTGTGTTAAGGGCCGGGGAGCTGTTTTTT.

The V gene is TRBV5-4, the J gene TRBJ1-2; D gene uncertain. V gave up 1 base and J gave up 8 bases, with 15 bases separating them. CDR3 length: 14 amino acids. Germline V CDR1 and CDR2: SGHNT, YYREEE (reference sequence). The CDR3 bases are TGTGCCAGCAGCTTGACACCCCCTGCGCGGGGCTACACCTTC. This gives the protein CASSLTPPARGYTF.

This chain links TRBV6-5 with TRBJ2-1; D is ambiguous. The ends were cut back, 2 bases at V and 5 bases at J, with 13 bases in the middle. Germline CDR1 MNHEY, CDR2 SVGAGI. The CDR3 is 15 residues long. The chain's CDR3 is CASSYDRLNHNEQFF. The CDR3 region has the DNA TGTGCCAGCAGTTACGACCGGCTGAACCACAATGAGCAGTTCTTC.

The rearrangement links TRBV30 to TRBJ2-7; 7 bases line up with TRBD1. V gave up 0 bases and J gave up 6 bases; unmatched junction bases: 17. Germline values: CDR1 GTSNPN, CDR2 SVGIG (reference sequence). This CDR3 has 17 residues. The CDR3 DNA sequence: TGTGCCTGGAGTGTACCCTGGTTAAGGCAGGGGGTAAGCGAGCAGTACTTC. Its translation is CAWSVPWLRQGVSEQYF.

The rearrangement links TRBV29-1 to TRBJ2-3; D is perhaps TRBD1 (8 bases). CDR3 length equals 15 residues. The V gene's germline CDR1 is SQVTM and CDR2 ANQGSEA. V was trimmed by 7 bases and J by 4 bases, leaving 21 bases between them. For the CDR3, the DNA is TGCAGCGCACCGAAACAGGGGGGGGCATCAGATACGCAGTATTTT. Translation gives CSAPKQGGASDTQYF.

The chain links TRBV7-6 to TRBJ2-1, with no clear D. CDR1 and CDR2 (germline): SGHVS, FNYEAQ. CDR3 length equals 15 residues. V was clipped by 5 bases and J by 5 bases, with 16 bases between them. The CDR3 spells CASSGLSGGDNEQFF. The CDR3 coding sequence is TGTGCCAGCAGCGGCTTGTCGGGTGGAGACAATGAGCAGTTCTTC.

The chain recombines TRBV10-3 with TRBJ1-5; TRBD1 might be the D (5 bases). The germline V and J ends were trimmed by 0 bases and 4 bases, with 19 bases remaining between them. This CDR3 has 18 amino acids. Per the germline V gene, CDR1 is ENHRY and CDR2 is SYGVKD. CDR3 DNA: TGTGCCATCAGTGAGTCGAGTGCTGGGACGGGCCATAATCAGCCCCAGCATTTT. Its protein is CAISESSAGTGHNQPQHF.